This note documents a single T cell receptor (beta chain) sequence. V lost 9 bases to trimming and J lost 5 bases; unmatched junction nucleotides: 11. CDR1 is SGHNT, CDR2 YYREEE, per germline (reference sequence). The CDR3 covers 15 residues. The data are from a study of blood T cell repertoires in COVID-19. Study-level information: The origin of the acute and convalescent COVID-19 samples was the United States, Italy and Spain. T cells, B-cell-depleted T cells, or PBMCs provided the cDNA or gDNA that served as material.

Per the study methods: How many nucleated cells were present was estimated from reference gene primer amplification. Assay used: immunoSEQ multiplex PCR; TCRdb lists only in-frame clones, some missing. V, J and clone size derive from that table, while D and trimming were established from the DNA sequence. Here the sample spans about 190,000 clones, around nine tenths being singletons. The sequenced sample consisted of peripheral blood. The V and J genes are TRBV5-4 and TRBJ2-1, with 10 bases lining up with TRBD2. This receptor was identified in a man between 18 and 29 years old with active or convalescent COVID-19. CDR3 DNA sequence: TGTGCCACCGACCTGGGAGCGGGGGGGGACAATGAGCAGTTCTTC. Protein: CATDLGAGGDNEQFF. The full variable domain, with the rest looked up from reference TRBV5-4 and TRBJ2-1, is ETGVTQSPTHLIKTRGQQVTLRCSSQSGHNTVSWYQQALGQGPQFIFQYYREEENGRGNFPPRFSGLQFPNYSSELNVNALELDDSALYLCATDLGAGGDNEQFFGPGTRLTVL.